Below are 24 T cell receptor beta chains sequenced from a single sample in a study of siplizumab effects on memory and regulatory T cells. The data were produced by immunoSEQ multiplex PCR, yet TCRdb's version contains in-frame clones alone and is incomplete. The sample has some 100,000 clones; 75% to 95% are singletons. The sequenced material came from CD4+ T cells sorted from blood. These receptor sequences come from a human donor in good health. Some clones in this sample may be carry-over from other donors' samples.

The gene calls are TRBV2 and TRBJ2-1, with 10 bases aligning to TRBD2. CDR1 is SNHLY and CDR2 is FYNNEI in the germline V gene. The CDR3 is 15 residues long. The J segment lost 4 bases and the V segment lost 7 bases, leaving 7 bases of the junction unmatched. The CDR3 sequence is CASKFRLAGYNEQFF. In nucleotides, the CDR3 is TGTGCCAGCAAATTCAGACTAGCGGGTTACAATGAGCAGTTCTTC.

In this sample, this clone turned up once. The chain uses TRBV4-1 and TRBJ2-5; D is perhaps TRBD1 (6 bases). CDR1 MGHRA and CDR2 YSYEKL come from the germline V gene. The CDR3 covers 16 residues. V lost 3 bases, J lost 2 bases, and 16 bases lay in between. CDR3 nucleotides: TGCGCCAGCAGCCAGGGTGGTTCGAGGGGGCAAGAGACCCAGTACTTC. Protein sequence: CASSQGGSRGQETQYF.

The CDR3 spells CASSQNSGSYEQYF. CDR3 coding DNA: TGTGCCAGCAGCCAGAATAGCGGATCCTACGAGCAGTACTTC. The gene calls are TRBV14 and TRBJ2-7; perhaps TRBD2 as D (6 bases). V was cut by 3 bases and J by 1 base, with 10 bases left in between. The V gene's germline CDR1 is SGHDN and CDR2 FVKESK. This CDR3 is 14 amino acids long. Using reference TRBV14 and TRBJ2-7 for the parts outside the CDR3, the full variable domain is EAGVTQFPSHSVIEKGQTVTLRCDPISGHDNLYWYRRVMGKEIKFLLHFVKESKQDESGMPNNRFLAERTGGTYSTLKVQPAELEDSGVYFCASSQNSGSYEQYFGPGTRLTVT.

J is TRBJ2-1 and V is TRBV15, with a tentative D call TRBD2 (5 bases). Germline-derived CDR1 and CDR2 are LNHNV and YYDKDF (reference sequence). V gave up 1 base and J gave up 5 bases, with 15 bases separating them. The CDR3 is made up of 16 amino acids. In DNA form, the CDR3 reads TGTGCCACCAGCAGAGGCCCCACCCCCGGGGACAATGAGCAGTTCTTC. This codes for CATSRGPTPGDNEQFF.

The chain links TRBV5-1 to TRBJ2-1; D might be TRBD1 or TRBD2, each matching 5 bases. V was cut by 1 base and J by 4 bases, with 12 bases left in between. This CDR3 comprises 15 residues. Germline values: CDR1 SGHRS, CDR2 YFSETQ. CDR3 loop: CASSLSLGEYNEQFF. In nucleotides, the CDR3 is TGCGCCAGCAGCTTGAGTCTGGGGGAATACAATGAGCAGTTCTTC.

V is TRBV18 and J is TRBJ1-5, with TRBD1 matching 10 bases. The germline CDR1 and CDR2 sequences are KGHSH and LQKENI. The V segment lost 6 bases and the J segment 9 bases; nucleotides outside the gene matches: 5. This CDR3 has 13 amino acids. The CDR3 protein is CASSPDRGLPQHF. The CDR3 DNA follows: TGTGCCAGCTCGCCTGACAGGGGGCTGCCCCAGCATTTT.

The chain combines TRBV29-1 with TRBJ2-1; 9 bases are shared with TRBD2. V gave up 3 bases and J gave up 10 bases; unmatched junction bases: 4. CDR3 length: 12 residues. Per the germline V gene, CDR1 is SQVTM and CDR2 is ANQGSEA. The CDR3 region is CSVEGLAGEQFF. CDR3 bases: TGCAGCGTTGAGGGACTAGCAGGGGAGCAGTTCTTC.

This clone came up once. CDR3 loop: CASSTGHLNTEAFF. The CDR3 DNA reads TGTGCCAGTAGTACGGGGCACTTGAACACTGAAGCTTTCTTT. The V call is TRBV19, the J call TRBJ1-1; tentative D call: TRBD1 (5 bases). V lost 4 bases and J lost 0, with 9 bases in between. This CDR3 comprises 14 residues. CDR1 LNHDA and CDR2 SQIVND come from the germline V gene (reference sequence).

This chain connects TRBV27 to TRBJ1-2; D is possibly TRBD1 (5 bases). The germline gives CDR1 MNHEY, CDR2 SMNVEV (reference sequence). This CDR3 comprises 18 residues. The V end lost 1 base, the J end lost 3 bases, and 21 bases lay between the germline ends. The CDR3 DNA follows: TGTGCCAGCAGTTTATGGGGACCGGCAGGGCAAGTCGACTATGGCTACACCTTC. Residues: CASSLWGPAGQVDYGYTF.

The chain couples TRBV2 to TRBJ2-5, with D unresolved. The length of the CDR3 is 11 residues. V lost 8 bases and J lost 1, with 5 bases in between. In germline, CDR1 is SNHLY, CDR2 FYNNEI. CDR3 amino acids: CASLSQETQYF. CDR3 DNA sequence: TGTGCCAGCCTGTCCCAAGAGACCCAGTACTTC.

This sequence joins TRBV27 and TRBJ1-5, with D perhaps matching TRBD1 (6 bases). The CDR3 consists of 18 residues. CDR1 and CDR2 (germline): MNHEY, SMNVEV (reference sequence). Trimming left V 1 base short and J 4 bases short, with 20 bases between. The CDR3 reads CASSLLGHLDGENQPQHF. CDR3 DNA: TGTGCCAGCAGTTTATTGGGACATCTCGACGGAGAAAATCAGCCCCAGCATTTT.

This clone was counted only a few times. As DNA, the CDR3 is TGTGCCAGCAGTTCCGAATACCGAAACAGTGCGGGCTACACCTTC. Residues: CASSSEYRNSAGYTF. J is TRBJ1-2 and V is TRBV6-5, with no clear D. This CDR3 comprises 15 residues. The V end lost 4 bases, the J end lost 8 bases, and 20 bases lay between the germline ends. Germline V gene lookup returns CDR1 MNHEY and CDR2 SVGAGI.

The rearrangement links TRBV5-6 to TRBJ2-7; TRBD2 aligns across 8 bases. The length of the CDR3 is 12 residues. V lost 2 bases to trimming and J lost 5 bases; unmatched junction nucleotides: 0. Germline V gene data show CDR1 as SGHDT and CDR2 as YYEEEE. The CDR3 region is CASSLAGDEQYF. The CDR3, as DNA: TGTGCCAGCAGCTTAGCGGGAGACGAGCAGTACTTC.

This clone has only one observation. This rearrangement joins TRBV11-3 to TRBJ2-1; 9 bases match TRBD1. The CDR3 loop spans 15 amino acids. V was pared by 5 bases and J by 7 bases, with 9 bases of the junction left unmatched. Looked up from germline, CDR1 is SGHNT and CDR2 is YENEEA. CDR3 DNA: TGTGCCAGCAGCCAGACAGGGGGATCTAGGAATGAGCAGTTCTTC. The encoded protein is CASSQTGGSRNEQFF. Together with reference TRBV11-3 and TRBJ2-1, the CDR3 gives the full variable domain: EAGVVQSPRYKIIEKKQPVAFWCNPISGHNTLYWYLQNLGQGPELLIRYENEEAVDDSQLPKDRFSAERLKGVDSTLKIQPAELGDSAVYLCASSQTGGSRNEQFFGPGTRLTVL.

The chain has TRBV7-9 and TRBJ1-2, with D maybe TRBD1 (5 bases). CDR3 size: 13 residues. Trimming stripped 7 bases from V and 4 bases from J, with 13 bases between. The germline gives CDR1 SEHNR, CDR2 FQNEAQ (reference sequence). CDR3 residues: CASNPGTAYGYTF. CDR3 coding DNA: TGTGCCAGCAACCCCGGGACTGCCTATGGCTACACCTTC.

This rearrangement joins TRBV28 to TRBJ2-7; 9 nucleotides align to TRBD2. After removal of 4 bases from V and 6 bases from J, the junction contained 13 bases not matched to a gene. This CDR3 comprises 16 residues. Germline V CDR1 and CDR2: MDHEN, SYDVKM. The CDR3 DNA follows: TGTGCCAGCAGTTCATCTGCCCCTGCGGGAGGGCGCGAGCAGTACTTC. It specifies CASSSSAPAGGREQYF.

The V call is TRBV19, the J call TRBJ2-7, with D possibly matching TRBD2 (7 bases). CDR3 length: 16 amino acids. Between the trimmed V and J ends, which lost 4 bases and 6 bases, there was a span of 22 bases. The germline CDR1 and CDR2 sequences are LNHDA and SQIVND (reference sequence). Here the CDR3 DNA reads TGTGCCAGTAGTAACCTCCGGGTCAGGGGAGGGAGCGAGCAGTACTTC. Encoded protein: CASSNLRVRGGSEQYF. The full variable domain, rest sourced from reference TRBV19 and TRBJ2-7, is DGGITQSPKYLFRKEGQNVTLSCEQNLNHDAMYWYRQDPGQGLRLIYYSQIVNDFQKGDIAEGYSVSREKKESFPLTVTSAQKNPTAFYLCASSNLRVRGGSEQYFGPGTRLTVT.

The chain has TRBV29-1 and TRBJ2-5, with 10 bases that match TRBD1. The CDR3 length is 13 residues. Germline CDR1 and CDR2: SQVTM and ANQGSEA. Germline trimming cut 8 bases from V and 1 base from J; bases unmatched to any gene: 4. The CDR3: CSLRTGGQETQYF. The CDR3 DNA reads as TGCAGCCTCCGGACAGGGGGCCAAGAGACCCAGTACTTC.

V is TRBV9 and J is TRBJ2-1; 9 positions agree with TRBD1. The CDR3 runs 16 residues. Germline V gives CDR1 SGDLS, CDR2 YYNGEE. Trimming at V came to 3 bases and at J to 2 bases, leaving 6 bases not matched to a gene. Here the CDR3 DNA reads TGTGCCAGCAGCGGACGGACAGGGGACCCCTACAATGAGCAGTTCTTC. This translates into CASSGRTGDPYNEQFF.

CDR3 in DNA: TGTGCCTGGAGAAGACAGGTCAACACTGAAGCTTTCTTT. The encoded protein is CAWRRQVNTEAFF. The chain uses TRBV30 and TRBJ1-1; tentatively, D is TRBD1 (6 bases). There are 13 residues in the CDR3. V shed 3 bases and J shed 2 bases, with 10 bases lying between them. In germline, CDR1 is GTSNPN, CDR2 SVGIG (reference sequence).

This chain links TRBV7-8 with TRBJ2-7; tentative D call: TRBD2 (5 bases). V lost 5 bases to trimming and J lost 3 bases, with 14 bases between them. The CDR3 consists of 14 residues. CDR1 and CDR2 (germline): SGHVS, FQNEAQ. CDR3 bases: TGTGCCAGCAGCCCTGGCCGGGATCACTACGAGCAGTACTTC. This encodes CASSPGRDHYEQYF. The whole variable domain, remainder taken from reference TRBV7-8 and TRBJ2-7, is GAGVSQSPRYKVAKRGQDVALRCDPISGHVSLFWYQQALGQGPEFLTYFQNEAQLDKSGLPSDRFFAERPEGSVSTLKIQRTQQEDSAVYLCASSPGRDHYEQYFGPGTRLTVT.

The chain is built from TRBV6-5 and TRBJ1-2, with D hard to call. Germline V CDR1 and CDR2: MNHEY, SVGAGI. V lost 4 bases to trimming and J lost 3 bases, with 9 bases between them. The CDR3 length is 13 residues. CDR3 protein: CASSSLGYYGYTF. The CDR3 nucleotides read TGTGCCAGCAGTTCCCTAGGGTACTATGGCTACACCTTC.

This clone is a singleton in its sample. The V call is TRBV4-1, the J call TRBJ2-1; weak D call: TRBD1 (6 bases). Germline-derived CDR1 and CDR2 are MGHRA and YSYEKL. This CDR3 region has 15 residues. Trimming took 9 bases from V and 8 from J, leaving 23 bases between them. Here the CDR3 DNA reads TGCGCCAGTCAAAAGAACAGGGCATCAATAGATGAGCAGTTCTTC. It specifies CASQKNRASIDEQFF.

The chain recombines TRBV5-6 with TRBJ2-7, with D perhaps matching TRBD1 or TRBD2 (5 bases each). Trimming cost V 2 bases and J 1 base, with 10 bases left between them. CDR3 length equals 14 residues. Per the germline V gene, CDR1 is SGHDT and CDR2 is YYEEEE. In DNA form, the CDR3 reads TGTGCCAGCAGCTTTGTCGGGACGTCCTACGAGCAGTACTTC. It is translated as CASSFVGTSYEQYF.